These T cell receptor beta chains were read from a single sample in a study of cytomegalovirus exposure and HLA in healthy donors. The assay was immunoSEQ multiplex PCR, and TCRdb's table has in-frame clones only and misses some. The sample lists under 150,000 clones, 80% occurring once. Sequenced input: PBMCs. The receptors here all came from a man aged 25-40 years in good health and CMV-seronegative. CDR3s include the opening cysteine and the closing phenylalanine or tryptophan. D genes are given only for firm matches. Some rows have no size entry. The others give once, few or many, or a class for an expanded clone.

NA	TRBV6-5	few	TRBJ2-7	CASSASGSSGQYF	TGTGCCAGCAGCGCCTCCGGGTCTTCCGGGCAGTACTTC
TRBD1	TRBV7-2	NA	TRBJ2-3	CASSLVARIQGATDTQYF	TGTGCCAGCAGCTTAGTCGCTCGTATTCAGGGGGCTACAGATACGCAGTATTTT
NA	TRBV9	NA	TRBJ2-7	CASSVGGHDEQYF	TGTGCCAGCAGCGTAGGAGGACACGACGAGCAGTACTTC
NA	TRBV4-1	NA	TRBJ2-1	CASSQLGGRDEQFF	TGCGCCAGCAGCCAGCTGGGGGGTCGCGATGAGCAGTTCTTC
NA	TRBV7-7	NA	TRBJ2-2	CASSSDRDTGELFF	TGTGCCAGCAGCTCAGACCGGGACACCGGGGAGCTGTTTTTT
NA	TRBV7-9	NA	TRBJ2-7	CASTSVRAWGEQYF	TGTGCCAGCACTTCCGTCAGGGCTTGGGGCGAGCAGTACTTC
TRBD1	TRBV7-9	once	TRBJ2-2	CASSPQGAYTGELFF	TGTGCCAGCAGCCCACAGGGGGCCTACACCGGGGAGCTGTTTTTT
NA	TRBV12-2	NA	TRBJ2-1	CASRLVPGGTCYNEQFF	TGTGCAAGTCGCTTAGTTCCGGGAGGAACGTGTTACAATGAGCAGTTCTTC
NA	TRBV5-4	few	TRBJ1-1	CASSFPQGTEAFF	TGTGCCAGCAGCTTTCCACAGGGCACTGAAGCTTTCTTT
TRBD1	TRBV4-3	NA	TRBJ2-7	CASSQGQGANEQYF	TGCGCCAGCAGCCAAGGGCAGGGGGCAAACGAGCAGTACTTC
TRBD2	TRBV7-2	NA	TRBJ2-2	CASSLGMGDYAGELFF	TGTGCCAGCAGCTTAGGAATGGGGGACTATGCCGGGGAGCTGTTTTTT
NA	TRBV28	once	TRBJ2-7	CASTSRTLGYEQYF	TGTGCCAGCACCAGCCGGACACTCGGCTACGAGCAGTACTTC
NA	TRBV7-9	NA	TRBJ2-3	CASSSRGLETDTQYF	TGTGCCAGCAGCTCTAGAGGTTTAGAGACAGATACGCAGTATTTT
NA	TRBV27	NA	TRBJ2-7	CASTLRFVGRGYEQYF	TGTGCCAGCACCTTGAGGTTTGTTGGCAGGGGCTACGAGCAGTACTTC
NA	TRBV5-1	NA	TRBJ2-7	CASSLAAGAGAFYEQYF	TGCGCCAGCAGCTTGGCCGCCGGGGCAGGGGCGTTCTACGAGCAGTACTTC
TRBD2	TRBV7-2	few	TRBJ2-7	CASSPFGLAGFYEQYF	TGTGCCAGCAGCCCCTTTGGACTAGCTGGTTTTTACGAGCAGTACTTC
NA	TRBV7-8	NA	TRBJ1-1	CASMLSGTEAFF	TGTGCCAGCATGTTGTCAGGCACTGAAGCTTTCTTT
NA	TRBV19	NA	TRBJ2-2	CASSTITGELFF	TGTGCCAGTAGTACAATCACCGGGGAGCTGTTTTTT
TRBD2	TRBV6-4	NA	TRBJ2-1	CASSEGLFRLAGREEQFF	TGTGCCAGCAGTGAGGGGTTGTTTAGACTAGCGGGTCGAGAAGAGCAGTTCTTC
NA	TRBV30	NA	TRBJ1-1	CAWKERGAYTEAFF	TGTGCCTGGAAAGAGCGGGGGGCTTACACTGAAGCTTTCTTT
TRBD2	TRBV5-1	NA	TRBJ2-7	CASSTSGRESHEQYF	TGCGCCAGCAGCACTTCTGGGCGGGAGTCCCACGAGCAGTACTTC
TRBD1	TRBV7-2	NA	TRBJ1-1	CASSLGQVLEAFF	TGTGCCAGCAGCCTCGGACAGGTCCTTGAAGCTTTCTTT
TRBD2	TRBV5-4	NA	TRBJ2-7	CASSRLVGRHHEQYF	TGTGCCAGCAGCCGACTAGTCGGGAGGCACCACGAGCAGTACTTC
NA	TRBV21-1	NA	TRBJ1-5	CASSPRGFYSNQPQHF	TGTGCCAGCAGCCCCAGGGGGTTTTATAGCAATCAGCCCCAGCATTTT
TRBD1	TRBV5-1	NA	TRBJ1-2	CASSEPSRGLWGYTF	TGCGCCAGCAGCGAACCCTCGAGGGGGCTTTGGGGCTACACCTTC
TRBD1	TRBV5-1	NA	TRBJ1-4	CASSLGQGATGEKLFF	TGCGCCAGCAGCTTGGGGCAGGGGGCGACGGGTGAAAAACTGTTTTTT
TRBD2	TRBV11-2	NA	TRBJ2-1	CASSVGGVAGGGQFF	TGTGCCAGCAGCGTAGGGGGTGTAGCGGGAGGAGGGCAGTTCTTC
NA	TRBV6-5	few	TRBJ2-5	CASGETGLDVETQYF	TGTGCCAGCGGAGAGACGGGACTTGACGTAGAGACCCAGTACTTC
TRBD1	TRBV29-1	once	TRBJ1-2	CSVDRTGDGGYPF	TGCAGCGTTGACAGGACAGGGGACGGGGGCTACCCCTTC
TRBD1	TRBV7-9	NA	TRBJ1-2	CASSSGTGEKFDGYPF	TGTGCCAGCAGCTCCGGGACAGGGGAGAAGTTTGATGGCTACCCCTTC
NA	TRBV5-5	NA	TRBJ1-6	CASTTRGRGTYNSPLHF	TGTGCCAGCACCACGAGGGGCAGGGGAACCTATAATTCACCCCTCCACTTT
NA	TRBV29-1	NA	TRBJ2-3	CSVTTGRTDTQYF	TGCAGCGTCACGACAGGACGCACAGATACGCAGTATTTT
NA	TRBV2	NA	TRBJ1-5	CASSEEGRGQPQHF	TGTGCCAGCAGTGAAGAGGGAAGGGGTCAGCCCCAGCATTTT
NA	TRBV18	NA	TRBJ2-7	CASSPRGDDEQYF	TGTGCCAGCTCACCCCGGGGTGACGACGAGCAGTACTTC
NA	TRBV7-8	NA	TRBJ1-3	CASSLVLSGNTIYF	TGTGCCAGCAGCTTAGTACTCTCTGGAAACACCATATATTTT
TRBD1	TRBV2	NA	TRBJ2-7	CASKVQGAGEQYF	TGTGCCAGCAAAGTACAGGGGGCGGGTGAGCAGTACTTC
NA	TRBV6-6	NA	TRBJ2-5	CASTWRENQETQYF	TGTGCCAGCACTTGGAGGGAGAACCAAGAGACCCAGTACTTC
NA	TRBV27	few	TRBJ2-7	CASSELSSYEQYF	TGTGCCAGCAGTGAATTGAGCTCCTACGAGCAGTACTTC
NA	TRBV27	NA	TRBJ2-2	CASSLETGAGELFF	TGTGCCAGCAGTTTGGAGACCGGGGCCGGGGAGCTGTTTTTT
TRBD2	TRBV5-1	NA	TRBJ2-3	CASSLGGTSMDTQYF	TGCGCCAGCAGCTTGGGGGGGACTAGCATGGATACGCAGTATTTT
TRBD2	TRBV9	NA	TRBJ2-1	CASSVGTSGSSYNEQFF	TGTGCCAGCAGCGTCGGGACTAGCGGGAGCTCCTACAATGAGCAGTTCTTC
TRBD1	TRBV7-9	NA	TRBJ2-7	CASSPTGGYEQYF	TGTGCCAGCAGCCCGACAGGGGGCTACGAGCAGTACTTC